Following are 20 T cell receptor beta chains from one sample sequenced in a study of blood T cell repertoires in COVID-19. The data were produced by immunoSEQ multiplex PCR, yet TCRdb's version contains in-frame clones alone and is incomplete. Here the sample spans roughly 45,000 clones, 90% being singletons. Sequenced sample: peripheral blood. The origin of the receptors is a man in his 70s with active COVID-19.

The V call is TRBV6-5, the J call TRBJ1-1; D gene unclear. This CDR3 has 14 amino acids. Germline lookup yields CDR1 MNHEY and CDR2 SVGAGI. The ends were cut back, 5 bases at V and 1 base at J, with 11 bases in the middle. CDR3 residues: CASSLTRRNTEAFF. The CDR3 bases are TGTGCCAGCAGTCTCACCAGGCGGAACACTGAAGCTTTCTTT.

V is TRBV28 and J is TRBJ2-3; tentative D call: TRBD2 (7 bases). CDR3 length equals 13 residues. Germline lookup yields CDR1 MDHEN and CDR2 SYDVKM. The germline V and J ends were trimmed by 8 bases and 5 bases, with 14 bases remaining between them. The CDR3 DNA follows: TGTGCCAGCGGGGGGGGGCTAAGAGATACGCAGTATTTT. Encoded protein: CASGGGLRDTQYF. Supplemented by reference TRBV28 and TRBJ2-3, the full variable domain reads DVKVTQSSRYLVKRTGEKVFLECVQDMDHENMFWYRQDPGLGLRLIYFSYDVKMKEKGDIPEGYSVSREKKERFSLILESASTNQTSMYLCASGGGLRDTQYFGPGTRLTVL.

V and J are TRBV28 and TRBJ1-2; D unresolved. The V gene's germline CDR1 is MDHEN and CDR2 SYDVKM. This CDR3 comprises 14 residues. Trimming took off 2 bases at V and 4 bases at J, with 11 bases between the two ends. CDR3 DNA: TGTGCCAGCAGTTTAGAGGGCTCTATCTATGGCTACACCTTC. Translating it yields CASSLEGSIYGYTF.

The chain couples TRBV4-2 to TRBJ2-7, with a weak D call TRBD1 (7 bases). V dropped 4 bases and J dropped 7 bases, with 20 bases sitting between them. Germline CDR1 reads LGHNA; CDR2 reads YNFKEQ. The CDR3 runs to 15 residues. Here the CDR3 DNA reads TGTGCCAGCAGCCCATCAGATGGAGGGGGCTATGAGCAGTACTTC. Translated, it gives CASSPSDGGGYEQYF.

The chain employs TRBV27 and TRBJ1-2, with unresolved D. Germline lookup yields CDR1 MNHEY and CDR2 SMNVEV (reference sequence). Trimming left V 8 bases short and J 4 bases short, with 20 bases between. CDR3 length: 15 residues. The CDR3 coding sequence is TGTGCCAGCGGCCTTCACGCGGCGGGCCTCTATGGCTACACCTTC. Translating gives CASGLHAAGLYGYTF.

The chain carries TRBV18 and TRBJ2-3, with 10 bases lining up with TRBD2. The germline V gene has CDR1 KGHSH and CDR2 LQKENI. This CDR3 contains 16 residues. V shed 4 bases, J shed 2 bases, and the junction held 6 bases outside the gene matches. CDR3 region: CASSRTSGTHTDTQYF. DNA of the CDR3: TGTGCCAGCTCACGGACTAGCGGAACCCACACAGATACGCAGTATTTT. The variable domain in full, with the rest retrieved from reference TRBV18 and TRBJ2-3, is NAGVMQNPRHLVRRRGQEARLRCSPMKGHSHVYWYRQLPEEGLKFMVYLQKENIIDESGMPKERFSAEFPKEGPSILRIQQVVRGDSAAYFCASSRTSGTHTDTQYFGPGTRLTVL.

CDR3 in DNA: TGTGCCACCCGAACTAGCGGGGGGGCCCGGCAGTACTTC. It translates to CATRTSGGARQYF. The chain employs TRBV2 and TRBJ2-7; 13 nucleotides agree with TRBD2. In germline, CDR1 is SNHLY, CDR2 FYNNEI. V trimming: 10 bases; J trimming: 9 bases; junction bases outside the gene matches: 9. CDR3 size: 13 residues.

The gene calls are TRBV25-1 and TRBJ2-3; a possible D gene is TRBD1 (6 bases). Germline lookup yields CDR1 MGHDK and CDR2 SYGVNS. This CDR3 region has 16 residues. Trimming removed 5 bases at V and 6 bases at J, with 21 bases between. CDR3 bases: TGTGCCAGCAGTCGAGGCCAGGGGACATCTCGGGATACGCAGTATTTT. The encoded protein is CASSRGQGTSRDTQYF.

This chain uses TRBV7-9 with TRBJ2-3, with D tentatively TRBD2 (5 bases). Germline V gene lookup returns CDR1 SEHNR and CDR2 FQNEAQ (reference sequence). This CDR3 comprises 18 residues. V dropped 1 base and J dropped 5 bases, with 22 bases sitting between them. The CDR3 region has the DNA TGTGCCAGCAGCTTAGGAATAGTACGAGGAGGATGGGGAGATACGCAGTATTTT. It yields the protein CASSLGIVRGGWGDTQYF.

This clone was detected only a few times. This chain joins TRBV4-3 and TRBJ1-1; TRBD1 is a possible D gene (5 bases). The V and J ends lost 0 bases and 4 bases respectively, with 15 bases between them. The CDR3 runs 16 residues. Germline CDR1 LGHNA, CDR2 YSLEER. The chain's CDR3 is CASSQDPPPGGTEAFF. CDR3 DNA sequence: TGCGCCAGCAGCCAAGATCCGCCGCCGGGGGGCACTGAAGCTTTCTTT.

The rearrangement joins TRBV6-2 or TRBV6-3 to TRBJ1-1; D may be TRBD1 (6 bases). The V gene's germline CDR1 is MNHEY and CDR2 SVGEGT. With 5 bases removed from V and 4 bases from J, the gap between germline ends came to 11 bases. The CDR3 is 13 residues long. For the CDR3, the DNA is TGTGCCAGCAGTAACAGGGCGGCCACTGAAGCTTTCTTT. Its translation: CASSNRAATEAFF.

The chain couples TRBV24-1 to TRBJ2-1; D is unclear. The CDR3 has 13 amino acids. Trimming took off 0 bases at V and 9 bases at J, with 8 bases between the two ends. Germline CDR1 reads KGHDR; CDR2 reads SFDVKD. This CDR3 is CATSDLLSSEQFF. In nucleotides, the CDR3 is TGTGCCACCAGTGATTTGCTTTCTTCTGAGCAGTTCTTC.

This clone appeared a single time. The gene calls are TRBV14 and TRBJ2-7; D is unresolved. From germline, CDR1 is SGHDN and CDR2 FVKESK. The CDR3 extends over 13 amino acids. The V gene lost 8 bases and the J gene lost 0 bases, with 11 bases spanning the gap. CDR3 protein: CASAYAPSYEQYF. The CDR3 nucleotides read TGTGCCAGCGCCTATGCCCCCTCCTACGAGCAGTACTTC. Drawing the rest from reference TRBV14 and TRBJ2-7, the complete variable domain is EAGVTQFPSHSVIEKGQTVTLRCDPISGHDNLYWYRRVMGKEIKFLLHFVKESKQDESGMPNNRFLAERTGGTYSTLKVQPAELEDSGVYFCASAYAPSYEQYFGPGTRLTVT.

This chain uses TRBV28 with TRBJ1-2, with a possible D match to TRBD1 (5 bases). The germline V and J ends were trimmed by 6 bases and 2 bases, with 16 bases remaining between them. The CDR3 covers 15 residues. Per the germline V gene, CDR1 is MDHEN and CDR2 is SYDVKM. CDR3 in amino acids: CASSPPGHRNYGYTF. DNA for the CDR3: TGTGCCAGCAGCCCCCCTGGACATCGCAACTATGGCTACACCTTC.

This rearrangement joins TRBV7-9 to TRBJ1-3, with D perhaps TRBD1 (5 bases). This CDR3 has 16 residues. CDR1 SEHNR and CDR2 FQNEAQ come from the germline V gene (reference sequence). The V end lost 5 bases, the J end lost 3 bases, and 17 bases lay between the germline ends. CDR3 amino acids: CASSLPAGRGGNTIYF. The CDR3 region has the DNA TGTGCCAGCAGCCTACCCGCCGGAAGGGGTGGAAACACCATATATTTT.

The chain recombines TRBV19 with TRBJ2-6; no firm D call. V lost 10 bases, J lost 2 bases, and 15 bases lay in between. CDR1 is LNHDA and CDR2 is SQIVND in the germline V gene (reference sequence). This CDR3 is 15 amino acids long. CDR3 in amino acids: CATLPARTGANVLTF. The CDR3 DNA sequence: TGTGCCACGCTTCCGGCCAGGACTGGGGCCAACGTCCTGACTTTC.

The chain couples TRBV6-5 to TRBJ1-2; maybe TRBD1 (5 bases). Looked up from germline, CDR1 is MNHEY and CDR2 is SVGAGI. The ends were cut back, 0 bases at V and 6 bases at J, with 5 bases in the middle. This CDR3 has 12 amino acids. CDR3 bases: TGTGCCAGCAGTTACTCAGGGGATGGCTACACCTTC. Encoded protein: CASSYSGDGYTF.

CDR3 nucleotides: TGTGCCAGCAGAATTTCGGGGGGTAGCACAGATACGCAGTATTTT. The encoded protein is CASRISGGSTDTQYF. The chain is built from TRBV28 and TRBJ2-3; 7 bases agree with TRBD2. With 6 bases clipped from V and 0 bases from J, the junction kept 6 bases outside the gene matches. The germline V gene encodes CDR1 MDHEN and CDR2 SYDVKM. The CDR3 length is 15 residues.

The CDR3 spells CASSVGTVYEQYF. The CDR3 DNA reads as TGTGCCAGCAGCGTAGGGACAGTCTACGAGCAGTACTTC. The J gene is TRBJ2-7, the V gene TRBV9; tentative D call: TRBD1 (6 bases). With 0 bases removed from V and 3 bases from J, the gap between germline ends came to 7 bases. Per germline, CDR1 SGDLS and CDR2 YYNGEE. CDR3 length: 13 amino acids.

This chain connects TRBV7-2 to TRBJ2-3; TRBD1 agrees at 7 bases. V gave up 6 bases and J gave up 2 bases; unmatched junction bases: 5. Germline CDR1 is SGHTA and CDR2 is FQGNSA. CDR3 length: 14 amino acids. CDR3 DNA sequence: TGTGCCAGCAGTCTGGGGACAGACACAGATACGCAGTATTTT. This translates into CASSLGTDTDTQYF.